Each of the 2 T cell receptor beta chains below was sequenced from the same sample in a study of shared clonotypes between healthy human individuals. The data were produced by immunoSEQ multiplex PCR, yet TCRdb's version contains in-frame clones alone and is incomplete. The sample holds under 750,000 clones, just under 75% seen once. The source material was memory CD4+ T cells sorted from blood. As to subset: CD45RA-negative fraction. These receptors were collected from a woman between 25 and 40 years old in good health.

The chain links TRBV2 to TRBJ2-3; D not certain. Germline lookup yields CDR1 SNHLY and CDR2 FYNNEI. This CDR3 comprises 15 residues. Trimming left V 10 bases short and J 0 bases short, with 17 bases between. As DNA, the CDR3 is TGTGCCACCCGACGTCGGGTAACTAGCACAGATACGCAGTATTTT. The encoded protein is CATRRRVTSTDTQYF.

This clone has more than one count but fewer than ten. The gene calls are TRBV5-1 and TRBJ2-1, with 11 positions matching TRBD1. The germline V gene encodes CDR1 SGHRS and CDR2 YFSETQ. The CDR3 has 14 amino acids. J lost 10 bases, V lost 4 bases, and 7 bases had no gene match. The CDR3 nucleotides read TGCGCCAGCAGCGCTGGGACAGGGGGTCAGGAGCAGTTCTTC. As protein: CASSAGTGGQEQFF. The full variable domain, completed using reference TRBV5-1 and TRBJ2-1, is KAGVTQTPRYLIKTRGQQVTLSCSPISGHRSVSWYQQTPGQGLQFLFEYFSETQRNKGNFPGRFSGRQFSNSRSEMNVSTLELGDSALYLCASSAGTGGQEQFFGPGTRLTVL.